A selection of T cell receptor beta chains follows, all from one sample in a study of blood T cell repertoires in COVID-19. Clones were sequenced by immunoSEQ multiplex PCR, and TCRdb holds only the in-frame ones, with some missing. This table has roughly 200,000 clones, 75% to 90% appearing once. The sample comprised PBMCs or T cells enriched from blood (not recorded which). These receptors all come from a man aged 35 to 55 who had recovered from COVID-19. Both conserved end residues are trimmed from each CDR3. Each record gives: V gene, CDR3 protein.

V: TRBV5-4
CDR3: ASSFYNQPQH

V: TRBV19
CDR3: ATGPRTGNTEAF

V: TRBV7-9
CDR3: AEGEVEQF

V: TRBV5-1
CDR3: ASSLDGRDSYTDTQY

V: TRBV5-1
CDR3: ASSLALGLAGWDEQF

V: TRBV6-5
CDR3: ASRGAGGKTEAF

V: TRBV7-9
CDR3: ASSQSARGGAF

V: TRBV2
CDR3: ASSLRDSHNEKLF

V: TRBV19
CDR3: AIGTGSMNTEAF

V: TRBV29-1
CDR3: SVQGFAGELF

V: TRBV24-1
CDR3: ATSDMTAGGDGYT

V: TRBV5-1
CDR3: ASSLATSGRANEQF

V: TRBV5-1
CDR3: ASSPGITSSGNTIY

V: TRBV4-2
CDR3: ASSQDPTVLNTEAF

V: TRBV12-3/TRBV12-4
CDR3: ASSFIGASEQY

V: TRBV6-5
CDR3: ASSSGQEWTEAF

V: TRBV24-1
CDR3: AIGGRGFHEQY

V: TRBV7-2
CDR3: ASSLSGSSYNEQF

V: TRBV9
CDR3: ASSVRAFSYEQY

V: TRBV5-4
CDR3: ASSLGRRGSPGELF

V: TRBV21-1
CDR3: ASSKDRANNEQF

V: TRBV9
CDR3: ASSVAAEYGYT

V: TRBV7-9
CDR3: ASSSDPSRGGTNVLT

V: TRBV27
CDR3: ASSLLAPTYEQY

V: TRBV11-3
CDR3: ASSRTTTGRLYGYT

V: TRBV4-1
CDR3: ASSQTSNSYEQY

V: TRBV12-5
CDR3: ASGFPGIPYGYT

V: TRBV12-3/TRBV12-4
CDR3: AIYHQGFGKAF

V: TRBV10-1
CDR3: ASSVTGRDTEAF

V: TRBV28
CDR3: ASTFTGNTEAF

V: TRBV12-3/TRBV12-4
CDR3: ASRTTGNTEAF

V: TRBV11-3
CDR3: ASSLDTYEQY

V: TRBV2
CDR3: ASNGVSNQPQH

V: TRBV19
CDR3: ASSLLAGGLTDTQY

V: TRBV7-2
CDR3: ASSPLERAF

V: TRBV27
CDR3: ASSTGVNTEAF

V: TRBV7-9
CDR3: ASSIGLGNTIY

V: TRBV27
CDR3: ASRPDSYYNSPLH

V: TRBV11-2
CDR3: ASSLVSLMNTEAF

V: TRBV28
CDR3: ASSLRQVLGEKLF

V: TRBV11-2
CDR3: ASSHHSGSNEKLF

V: TRBV9
CDR3: ASSSSPRQAGANVLT

V: TRBV6-2/TRBV6-3
CDR3: ASSYDRMLYGYT

V: TRBV5-5
CDR3: ASSLAPQLAPAEQY

V: TRBV2
CDR3: ASSGGQGAYNSPLH

V: TRBV6-5
CDR3: ASDGSSYEQY

V: TRBV30
CDR3: AFQPGQGGTEAF